The source of this TCR beta chain is a study of response to subunit inactivated influenza vaccine. One entry per CDR3 protein results from TCRdb running MiXCR on the RT-PCR reads. The sample yields about 570,000 distinct CDR3 sequences, approximately 11% seen once. The sample was also linked to a second study, of T cells expressing NK-cell markers. From that second work: The cDNA for TCR beta came from 5'RACE template switching with UMIs. One of eight sequenced donors was HCMV-seronegative; the other seven were seropositive. These clonotypes additionally ranked first within the CD3+CD56-NKG2C+ fraction of a few donors.

This receptor was identified in a man aged 50-60 years who received an inactivated influenza vaccine. Sequences were derived from PBMCs from blood, sampled on the day of vaccination.

The chain's CDR3 is CASSDPRSEIQSSYNEQFF. The DNA of the CDR3 is TGCGCCAGCAGCGATCCCCGCTCCGAGATACAGAGCTCCTACAATGAGCAGTTCTTC. The V call is TRBV5-1, the J call TRBJ2-1; D remains unclear. This CDR3 has 19 amino acids. Germline V lookup: CDR1 SGHRS, CDR2 YFSETQ. With 4 bases removed from V and 0 bases from J, the gap between germline ends came to 23 bases.